This entry features one T cell receptor beta chain sequence. These data come from a study of blood T cell repertoires in COVID-19. The overall study: Nucleic acid was either cDNA or gDNA, and it came from T cells, B-cell-depleted T cells, or PBMCs.

V lost 7 bases to trimming and J lost 4 bases, with 16 bases between them. The CDR3 has 14 amino acids. Germline assignment: CDR1 MDHEN and CDR2 SYDVKM. Profiling relied on immunoSEQ multiplex PCR, and the TCRdb table lists in-frame clones only, not all of them. This table holds about 42,000 clones, 60% to 80% found once. The sequence was obtained from a woman in her 70s with acute or convalescent COVID-19. Sequencing input: peripheral blood. The chain combines TRBV28 with TRBJ1-1; D uncertain. CDR3 nucleotides: TGTGCCAGCAATCTAGGCCTGGAAGGCACTGAAGCTTTCTTT. This codes for CASNLGLEGTEAFF.